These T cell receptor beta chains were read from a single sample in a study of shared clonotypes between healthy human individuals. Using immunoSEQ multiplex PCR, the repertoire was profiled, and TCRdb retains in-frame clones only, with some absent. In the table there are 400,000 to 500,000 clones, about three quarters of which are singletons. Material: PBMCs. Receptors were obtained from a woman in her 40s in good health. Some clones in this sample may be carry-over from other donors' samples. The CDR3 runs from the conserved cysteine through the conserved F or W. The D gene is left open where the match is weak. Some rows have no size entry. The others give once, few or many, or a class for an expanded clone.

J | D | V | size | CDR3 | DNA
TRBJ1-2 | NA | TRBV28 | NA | CASSLAATVHGYTF | TGTGCCAGCAGTTTAGCGGCCACCGTTCATGGCTACACCTTC
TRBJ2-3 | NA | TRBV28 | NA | CATKTGGTDTQYF | TGTGCCACTAAAACAGGCGGCACAGATACGCAGTATTTT
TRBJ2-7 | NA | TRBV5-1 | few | CASSLRGSYEQYF | TGCGCCAGCAGCTTGCGCGGCTCCTACGAGCAGTACTTC
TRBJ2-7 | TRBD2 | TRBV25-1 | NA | CASSDGGLAGVHEQYF | TGTGCCAGCAGTGATGGGGGACTAGCGGGAGTTCACGAGCAGTACTTC
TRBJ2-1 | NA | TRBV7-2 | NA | CASSQTAYNEQFF | TGTGCCAGCAGTCAGACCGCCTACAATGAGCAGTTCTTC
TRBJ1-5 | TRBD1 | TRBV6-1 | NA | CASRETGDQPQHF | TGTGCCAGCAGGGAGACAGGGGATCAGCCCCAGCATTTT
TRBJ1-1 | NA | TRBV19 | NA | CASSHGGLEAFF | TGTGCCAGTAGTCACGGGGGGCTAGAAGCTTTCTTT
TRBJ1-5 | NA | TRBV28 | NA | CASRGVLNQPQHF | TGTGCCAGCAGGGGTGTCCTCAATCAGCCCCAGCATTTT
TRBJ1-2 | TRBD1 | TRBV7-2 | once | CASSLPGQGALGYTF | TGTGCCAGCAGCTTGCCGGGACAGGGGGCGCTTGGCTACACCTTC
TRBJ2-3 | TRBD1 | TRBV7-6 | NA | CASSRTGQVTDTQYF | TGTGCCAGCAGCCGGACGGGACAGGTCACAGATACGCAGTATTTT
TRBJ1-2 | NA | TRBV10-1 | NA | CASSESASGGYTF | TGCGCCAGCAGTGAGTCGGCCAGTGGGGGCTACACCTTC
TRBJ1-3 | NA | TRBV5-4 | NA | CASRKGVEAGNTIYF | TGTGCCAGCAGAAAGGGAGTCGAGGCTGGAAACACCATATATTTT
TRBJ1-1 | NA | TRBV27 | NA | CASSLRPRSVNTEAFF | TGTGCCAGCAGTTTAAGGCCCCGGAGCGTGAACACTGAAGCTTTCTTT
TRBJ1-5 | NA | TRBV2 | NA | CASSVRGIHSNQPQHF | TGTGCCAGCAGTGTTAGGGGGATTCATAGCAATCAGCCCCAGCATTTT
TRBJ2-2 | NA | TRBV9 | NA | CASSVVGGELFF | TGTGCCAGCAGCGTAGTTGGCGGGGAGCTGTTTTTT
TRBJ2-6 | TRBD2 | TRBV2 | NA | CASRGGEPSGANVLTF | TGTGCCAGCAGGGGAGGGGAGCCCTCTGGGGCCAACGTCCTGACTTTC
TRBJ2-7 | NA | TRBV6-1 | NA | CASIRRVSTYEQYF | TGTGCCAGCATCAGGAGGGTTTCCACCTACGAGCAGTACTTC
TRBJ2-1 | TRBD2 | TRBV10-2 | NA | CASSETGTRSEQFF | TGCGCCAGCAGTGAGACCGGGACTAGGAGTGAGCAGTTCTTC
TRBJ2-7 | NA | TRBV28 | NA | CASTVPSSYEQYF | TGTGCCAGCACGGTTCCGAGCTCCTACGAGCAGTACTTC
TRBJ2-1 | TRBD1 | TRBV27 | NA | CASRLTGYNEQFF | TGTGCCAGCAGACTGACAGGGTACAATGAGCAGTTCTTC
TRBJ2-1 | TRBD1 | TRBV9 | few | CASSPQRGQPRDKQFF | TGTGCCAGCAGCCCCCAGAGGGGACAGCCTAGAGACAAGCAGTTCTTC
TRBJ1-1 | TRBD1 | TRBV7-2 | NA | CASSLRLLDRGDNTEAFF | TGTGCCAGCAGCCTCCGGCTTCTCGACAGGGGCGATAACACTGAAGCTTTCTTT
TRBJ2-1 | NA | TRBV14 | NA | CASSPQMTGNEQFF | TGTGCCAGCAGCCCACAGATGACTGGGAATGAGCAGTTCTTC
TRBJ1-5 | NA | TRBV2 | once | CASSVTGYSNQPQHF | TGTGCCAGCAGTGTAACAGGTTATAGCAATCAGCCCCAGCATTTT
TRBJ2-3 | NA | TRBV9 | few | CASSGLGDTQYF | TGTGCCAGCAGTGGTTTGGGAGATACGCAGTATTTT
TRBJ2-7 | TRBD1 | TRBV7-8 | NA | CASSRPGQGIHEQYF | TGTGCCAGCAGCCGACCGGGACAGGGGATCCACGAGCAGTACTTC
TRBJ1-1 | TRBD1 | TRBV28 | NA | CASRLGTVNTEAFF | TGTGCCAGCAGATTAGGGACAGTCAACACTGAAGCTTTCTTT
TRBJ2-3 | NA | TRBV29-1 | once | CSVSPLTDTQYF | TGCAGCGTGTCTCCTCTCACAGATACGCAGTATTTT
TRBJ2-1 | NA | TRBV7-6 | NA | CASSLIRGHNEQFF | TGTGCCAGCAGCTTAATTCGGGGACACAATGAGCAGTTCTTC
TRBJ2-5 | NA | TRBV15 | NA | CATSRDLGASGETQYF | TGTGCCACCAGCAGAGATCTGGGGGCCTCAGGAGAGACCCAGTACTTC
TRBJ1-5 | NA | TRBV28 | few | CASSRSNQPQHF | TGTGCCAGCAGTAGGAGCAATCAGCCCCAGCATTTT
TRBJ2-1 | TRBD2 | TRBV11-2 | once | CASSLGWLAGGGNEQFF | TGTGCCAGCAGCTTAGGCTGGCTAGCGGGAGGGGGCAATGAGCAGTTCTTC
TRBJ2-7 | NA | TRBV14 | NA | CASSQVRHTRDYEQYF | TGTGCCAGCAGCCAAGTCCGCCATACCAGGGACTACGAGCAGTACTTC
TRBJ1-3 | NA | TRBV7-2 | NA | CASSLEWAGNTIYF | TGTGCCAGCAGCTTAGAGTGGGCGGGAAACACCATATATTTT
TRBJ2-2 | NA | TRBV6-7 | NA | CASSLALGQNTGELFF | TGTGCCAGCAGTTTAGCCCTGGGACAGAACACCGGGGAGCTGTTTTTT
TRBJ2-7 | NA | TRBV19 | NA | CASSNRVAYEQYF | TGTGCCAGTAGTAACCGGGTCGCCTACGAGCAGTACTTC
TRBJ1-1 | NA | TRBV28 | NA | CASTGNTEAFF | TGTGCCAGTACAGGGAACACTGAAGCTTTCTTT
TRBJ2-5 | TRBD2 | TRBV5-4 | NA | CASQRPAGEGETQYF | TGTGCCAGCCAACGTCCGGCGGGAGAAGGAGAGACCCAGTACTTC
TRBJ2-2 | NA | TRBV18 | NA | CASSPRTGQSRFGGELFF | TGTGCCAGCTCACCACGGACCGGACAGAGCCGTTTTGGCGGGGAGCTGTTTTTT
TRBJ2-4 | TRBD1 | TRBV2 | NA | CASTRQGVLAKNIQYF | TGTGCCAGCACTAGACAGGGGGTCCTAGCCAAAAACATTCAGTACTTC
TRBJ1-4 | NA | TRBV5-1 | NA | CASSLGGIGIEKLFF | TGCGCCAGCAGCTTGGGGGGGATCGGGATAGAAAAACTGTTTTTT
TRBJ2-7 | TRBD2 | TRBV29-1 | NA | CSVEDPEAGGGYEQYF | TGCAGCGTTGAAGATCCCGAGGCGGGAGGGGGATACGAGCAGTACTTC
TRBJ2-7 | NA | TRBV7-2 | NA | CASSTPGLHYEQYF | TGTGCCAGCAGTACGCCAGGTTTGCACTACGAGCAGTACTTC
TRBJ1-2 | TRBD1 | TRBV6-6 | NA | CASRAAGGYFAGGYTF | TGTGCCAGCAGAGCCGCAGGGGGTTATTTTGCTGGTGGCTACACCTTC
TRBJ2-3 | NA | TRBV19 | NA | CASSLWAGAGSTDTQYF | TGTGCCAGCTCACTTTGGGCTGGGGCGGGAAGCACAGATACGCAGTATTTT
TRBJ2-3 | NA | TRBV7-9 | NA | CASSYLGDTDTQYF | TGTGCCAGCAGTTACCTAGGGGACACAGATACGCAGTATTTT
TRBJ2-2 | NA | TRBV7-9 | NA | CASSRRFGNTGELFF | TGTGCCAGCAGCCGTCGGTTTGGGAACACCGGGGAGCTGTTTTTT
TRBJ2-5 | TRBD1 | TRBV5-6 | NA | CASSTPGGQETQYF | TGTGCCAGCAGCACCCCAGGGGGCCAAGAGACCCAGTACTTC
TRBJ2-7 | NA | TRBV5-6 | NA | CASSLFLDKQYF | TGTGCCAGCAGCTTGTTTTTAGACAAGCAGTACTTC
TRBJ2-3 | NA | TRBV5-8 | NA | CASSLEGSDTQYF | TGTGCCAGCAGCTTGGAGGGATCAGATACGCAGTATTTT
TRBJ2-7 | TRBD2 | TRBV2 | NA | CASSRTGLAGVEQYF | TGTGCCAGCAGTAGGACGGGACTAGCGGGAGTCGAGCAGTACTTC
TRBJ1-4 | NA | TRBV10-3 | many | CAIKGTDEKLFF | TGTGCCATCAAAGGGACGGATGAAAAACTGTTTTTT
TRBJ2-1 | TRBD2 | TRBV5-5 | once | CASTPGLADSYNEQFF | TGTGCCAGCACCCCGGGACTAGCGGATTCCTACAATGAGCAGTTCTTC
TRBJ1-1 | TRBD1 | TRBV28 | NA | CASSWGDRLNTEAFF | TGTGCCAGCAGTTGGGGGGACAGGTTGAACACTGAAGCTTTCTTT
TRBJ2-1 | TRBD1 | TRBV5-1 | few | CASRAGTGGNNEQFF | TGCGCCAGCAGAGCCGGGACAGGGGGCAACAATGAGCAGTTCTTC
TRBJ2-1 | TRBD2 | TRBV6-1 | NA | CASSDASGLAGGSSYNEQFF | TGTGCCAGCAGTGACGCGTCAGGACTAGCGGGAGGGAGCTCCTACAATGAGCAGTTCTTC
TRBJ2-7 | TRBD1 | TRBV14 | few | CASSHIAGQGAREQYF | TGTGCCAGCAGCCACATTGCCGGACAGGGGGCGCGCGAGCAGTACTTC